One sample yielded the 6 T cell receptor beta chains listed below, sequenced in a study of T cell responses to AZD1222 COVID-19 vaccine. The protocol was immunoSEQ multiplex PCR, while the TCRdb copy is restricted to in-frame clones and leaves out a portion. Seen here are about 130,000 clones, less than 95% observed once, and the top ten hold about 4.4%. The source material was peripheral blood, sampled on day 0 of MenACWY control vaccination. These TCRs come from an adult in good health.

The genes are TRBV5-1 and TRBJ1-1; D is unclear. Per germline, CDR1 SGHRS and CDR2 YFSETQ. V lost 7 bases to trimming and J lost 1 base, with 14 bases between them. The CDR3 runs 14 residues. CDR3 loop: CASAGVWGNTEAFF. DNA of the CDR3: TGCGCCAGCGCCGGGGTTTGGGGGAACACTGAAGCTTTCTTT.

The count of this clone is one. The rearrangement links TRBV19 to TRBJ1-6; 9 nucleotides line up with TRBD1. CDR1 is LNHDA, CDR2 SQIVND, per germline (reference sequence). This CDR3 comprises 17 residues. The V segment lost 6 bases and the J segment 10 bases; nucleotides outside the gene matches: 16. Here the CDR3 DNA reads TGTGCCAGTAGAGCTACCGGGACAGGGATCATTAGGTCACCCCTCCACTTT. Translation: CASRATGTGIIRSPLHF.

The CDR3 is CASTKSGGVQETQYF. In DNA form, the CDR3 reads TGTGCCAGCACAAAAAGCGGGGGAGTTCAAGAGACCCAGTACTTC. V gene TRBV7-2 combines with J gene TRBJ2-5; 8 bases align to TRBD2. This CDR3 spans 15 amino acids. V gave up 7 bases and J gave up 2 bases; unmatched junction bases: 9. Germline-derived CDR1 and CDR2 are SGHTA and FQGNSA.

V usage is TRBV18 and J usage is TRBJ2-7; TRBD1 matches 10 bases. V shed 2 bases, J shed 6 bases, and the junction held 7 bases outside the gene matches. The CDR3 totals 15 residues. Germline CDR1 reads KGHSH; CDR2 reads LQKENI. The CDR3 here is CASSPEDRGPAEQYV. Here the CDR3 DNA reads TGTGCCAGCTCACCAGAAGACAGGGGGCCTGCCGAGCAGTACGTC.

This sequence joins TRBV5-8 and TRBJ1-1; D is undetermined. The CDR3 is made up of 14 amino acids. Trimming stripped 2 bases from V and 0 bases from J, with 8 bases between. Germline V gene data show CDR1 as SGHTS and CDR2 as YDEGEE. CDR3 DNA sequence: TGTGCCAGCAGCTTATTAGGATTGAACACTGAAGCTTTCTTT. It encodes CASSLLGLNTEAFF.

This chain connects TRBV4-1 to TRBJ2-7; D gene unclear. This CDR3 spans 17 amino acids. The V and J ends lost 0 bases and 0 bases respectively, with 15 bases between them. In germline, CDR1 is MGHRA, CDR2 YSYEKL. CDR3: CASSQDVAVTFSYEQYF. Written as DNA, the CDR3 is TGCGCCAGCAGCCAAGATGTTGCGGTTACTTTCTCCTACGAGCAGTACTTC.